This TCR beta chain was recorded in a study of shared clonotypes between healthy human individuals (dated by TCRdb to 2018 to 2021). In the study overall: The cohort included a few men and a couple of women between 18 and 49 years of age. Leukapheresis yielded between about 0.8 and 9.5 billion PBMCs per donor. Per donor, three plates each were used for CD4 naive and CD4 memory, two for CD8 naive, and one for CD8 memory. To increase sequencing depth and limit assay-specific biases, different laboratories used diverse techniques to prepare libraries and sequence TCR repertoires. Blood TCR repertoires of five healthy adults were deeply sequenced to estimate repertoire size and the extent of clonotype sharing between individuals. General findings and caveats noted by the study authors: Compared with non-shared clonotypes, clonotypes shared by all four sorted-subset donors had higher generation probabilities. Based on pairwise subsampling, the degree of clonotype sharing among donors was expected to be affected by sequencing depth. Sampling was limited to blood, and TCR repertoires in tissue likely differ from TCR repertoires in blood. Naive subsets generally had larger estimated clonotype richness than memory subsets did. Because the study included only a small number of donors, the genetic and exposure-history diversity represented was limited. Across four donors, 4.5% to 6.5% of naive CD4, 3% to 4% of naive CD8, about 2.3% of memory CD4, and 0.4% of memory CD8 clonotypes were shared. Rarefaction of sorted-subset datasets indicated incomplete sequencing despite the large sequencing depth.

Donors were healthy HIV-negative adults with no recently reported acute infections or vaccinations. Only Caucasian adults living in Nashville, Tennessee, USA were represented among the donors. CD4+ T cells were enriched by magnetic negative selection; naive cells were then positively selected on CD45RA, and the negative fraction formed the memory subset. Blood was obtained by leukapheresis, after which PBMCs were separated by Ficoll-Histopaque density gradient centrifugation and cryopreserved in liquid nitrogen vapor phase. Purity and quantity of every magnetically sorted T cell population were checked by analytical flow cytometry. Genomic DNA was isolated from every sorted fraction and measured by UV absorbance on a Nanodrop 2000c. The CDR3 measures 14 amino acids from cysteine to phenylalanine. CDR3 DNA only is kept here, 42 bases in frame from base 1. The junction carries 5 bases between V and J, which are trimmed by 2 bases and 0 bases respectively. The CDR1 and CDR2 encoded by the germline V gene are SGHDN and FVKESK.

This clone was found many times. Its antigen is still unknown. No base quality values were provided; no much bigger clone lies one nucleotide off. Other DNA variants within this sample encode the same CDR3. TCR CDR3 regions were amplified from genomic DNA by multiplex PCR using the deep immunoSEQ assay. Genomic DNA extracted from each cell subset was distributed evenly over all wells of several immunoSEQ 96-well plates, and each plate served as one replicate. For sorted subsets, approximately 0.2 ug of genomic DNA, equivalent to 30,000 or so T cell genomes, went into each replicate PCR. Purified libraries were quantified with a Qubit 3.0 fluorometer, sized on a Bioanalyzer 2100, and re-quantified with the KAPA Library Quantification kit. Every immunoSEQ 96-well plate was sequenced on a separate single-read 150-cycle Illumina NextSeq 550 flow cell. Processing in the source paper ran as follows. Because the immunoSEQ output included only junctional sequences and no quality scores, the filtering could not be the same as the filtering used for full-length reads. Sequences were annotated with PyIR, a Python wrapper for IgBLAST v1.9, using IMGT germline references to assign V/J genes and CDR3. Reads were removed for weak V/J assignments (E-value above 1e-6), missing CDR3, stop codons, out-of-frame junctions, or ambiguous translated residues. V3J clonotypes were defined as sequences sharing the same inferred V gene, J gene, and CDR3 amino acid sequence. The percentage overlap between two repertoires was calculated by dividing the number of shared unique clonotypes by the size of the smaller repertoire. RTK rarefaction, the Chao1 estimator, and Recon v2.1 estimates of unobserved clonotypes were used to assess repertoire richness. OLGA was used to compute generation probabilities for all TCRbeta clonotypes that the gDNA method yielded from a handful of donors. The clones in this table, taken by TCRdb from immuneACCESS, are in-frame only. Not every clone is retained; where verified, under half of the shortfall comes from an unresolved V gene, and the cause of the rest is unknown. V and J calls plus clone size are reproduced from that table; the DNA served to infer D and trimming. This sample has about 1 million clones in its table, and more than 60% of those were observed once. The ten largest clones add up to roughly 1.5% of the sample.

The chain was built from TRBV14 and TRBJ2-1; the D gene identity is not certain. This clonotype originated in a man between 18 and 35 years old in good health. What was sequenced was memory CD4+ T cells sorted from blood. The sample's cell subset or site label, decoded: CD45RA-negative fraction. The CDR3 corresponds to CASSQSISYNEQFF. The bases are TGTGCCAGCAGCCAATCGATCTCCTACAATGAGCAGTTCTTC.